The entry below gives a single TCR beta chain sequence along with its context. As processed by the authors: Amplification of reference gene primers provided the estimated nucleated cell counts. Here immunoSEQ multiplex PCR was the method, and the copy in TCRdb shows in-frame clones only, minus some. That table furnishes V, J and clone size, whereas the DNA furnished D and trimming. The sample gives approximately 240,000 clones, approximately 84% of which show up once; around 2.8% is in the top ten. The data stem from a study of blood T cell repertoires in COVID-19. Study-level background: The study drew acute and convalescent COVID-19 samples from the United States, Italy and Spain. Sources were T cells, B-cell-depleted T cells, or PBMCs; the material itself was cDNA or gDNA.

The material sequenced was peripheral blood. This sequence originates from a woman in her twenties or thirties who had recovered from COVID-19.

As DNA, the CDR3 is TGCGCCAGCAGTAGCGGGGGGGCCAATACGCAGTATTTT. Encoded protein: CASSSGGANTQYF. The chain carries TRBV5-1 and TRBJ2-3; 11 bases map to TRBD2. The germline V gene has CDR1 SGHRS and CDR2 YFSETQ. The CDR3 covers 13 residues. V was pared by 5 bases and J by 7 bases, with 3 bases of the junction left unmatched. Full variable domain (outside the CDR3, taken from reference TRBV5-1 and TRBJ2-3): KAGVTQTPRYLIKTRGQQVTLSCSPISGHRSVSWYQQTPGQGLQFLFEYFSETQRNKGNFPGRFSGRQFSNSRSEMNVSTLELGDSALYLCASSSGGANTQYFGPGTRLTVL.